Detailed here is one T cell receptor (beta chain). Sequencing used immunoSEQ v3. Sequencing depth was about 2 million read pairs for survey level, about 5-6.5 million for deep. Libraries were prepared by immunoSEQ multiplex PCR; TCRdb keeps only in-frame clonotypes and omits some of them. The data show just under 60,000 clones, 69% seen once. The data were obtained in a study of TIL therapy for anti-PD-1-resistant metastatic lung cancer. The CDR3 totals 14 residues. The V end was cut by 4 bases, the J end by 4 bases, with 17 bases between. CDR1 is SQVTM and CDR2 is ANQGSEA in the germline V gene. Sample time point: pre-treatment sample, taken before nivolumab and TIL therapy. Enrollment ran from 2017 to early 2020.

The TCR originated in a person between 25 and 79 years old with non-small cell lung cancer. The sample in question was blood, obtained at baseline. The chain recombines TRBV29-1 with TRBJ2-7; D might be TRBD2 (5 bases). The CDR3 coding sequence is TGCAGCGTTGGGTTTCCCGGGGTTCAATACGAGCAGTACTTC. Its protein is CSVGFPGVQYEQYF.